The present entry profiles one T cell receptor beta chain with its context. The antigen remains unidentified. The sample comes from a study of response to subunit inactivated influenza vaccine. Study-wide results and limits: It was the authors' suggestion that each seasonal influenza vaccination recruits few new T cells.

Germline V lookup: CDR1 GTSNPN, CDR2 SVGIG (reference sequence). J gave up 9 bases and V 5 bases, and 17 bases lay outside the gene matches. The CDR3 has 16 amino acids. TCRdb itself ran the RT-PCR reads through MiXCR, one entry per CDR3 protein. Among approximately 530,000 distinct CDR3 sequences listed, approximately 7.1% were seen once. The starting material was PBMCs from blood, obtained around 25 months after vaccination. This clonotype originated in a man between 50 and 70 years old who received an inactivated influenza vaccine. The rearrangement joins TRBV30 to TRBJ2-3; 10 nucleotides match TRBD2. The chain's CDR3 is CAWAASGGKTWGTQYF. The CDR3 bases are TGTGCCTGGGCCGCTAGCGGGGGAAAAACATGGGGGACGCAGTATTTT. The whole variable domain, filled in from reference TRBV30 and TRBJ2-3, reads SQTIHQWPATLVQPVGSPLSLECTVEGTSNPNLYWYRQAAGRGLQLLFYSVGIGQISSEVPQNLSASRPQDRQFILSSKKLLLSDSGFYLCAWAASGGKTWGTQYFGPGTRLTVL.